This passage covers 9 T cell receptor beta chains from one sample sequenced in a study of CD8 T cells in ankylosing spondylitis (dated by TCRdb to about 2017). The method behind the library was 5' RACE. Sequencer: Illumina HiSeq 2500. TCRdb cleaned the public reads at Q25 with fastp, built clones with MiXCR and kept in-frame beta chains. A single entry per CDR3 protein holds the most common genes and DNA from its merged rows. The sample records around 210,000 distinct CDR3 sequences, 8% to 9% of which are singletons. The top ten clonotypes cover around 5.1% of the sample. The sequencing sample was made of blood, either unsorted or a sorted T cell fraction (not recorded which). The receptor source for this set is a female donor with ankylosing spondylitis or in good health (not recorded which).

With regard to this clonotype: Lacking the conserved final phenylalanine or tryptophan, this CDR3 likely reflects a read error. No DNA is shown, since the ends of the CDR3 on it are uncertain; the CDR3 is the one TCRdb lists. This rearrangement joins TRBV7-9 to TRBJ2-1; TRBD1 was called by the table and not checked on the DNA. From germline, CDR1 is SEHNR and CDR2 FQNEAQ (reference sequence). The CDR3 adds up to 12 amino acids, both ends counted. The CDR3 sequence: CASSSFRGPLTI.

The table lists this clonotype with many counts. CDR3 nucleotide sequence: TGCAGCGTTGAATTCGGGAGATGGGGCAATGAGCAGTTCTTC. It is translated as CSVEFGRWGNEQFF. The J gene is TRBJ2-1, the V gene TRBV29-1, with D maybe TRBD2 (6 bases). The CDR3 consists of 14 residues. V dropped 2 bases and J dropped 6 bases, with 14 bases sitting between them. From germline, CDR1 is SQVTM and CDR2 ANQGSEA.

In regard to this clonotype: A much more abundant neighbour one base away suggests this may be a read error. The chain carries TRBV20-1 and TRBJ1-5; 10 bases agree with TRBD1. Germline CDR1 DFQATT, CDR2 SNEGSKA (reference sequence). After removal of 6 bases from V and 9 bases from J, the junction contained 8 bases not matched to a gene. This CDR3 has 13 residues. CDR3 sequence: CSAQGTGDWPQHF. Written as DNA, the CDR3 is TGCAGTGCCCAGGGGACAGGGGACTGGCCCCAGCATTTT.

This clonotype was counted between two and nine times. The V gene is TRBV11-2, the J gene TRBJ1-4; D not resolved. V was shortened by 3 bases and J by 10 bases, with 12 bases between the two germline ends. CDR3 size: 13 residues. Looked up from germline, CDR1 is SGHAT and CDR2 is FQNNGV. CDR3 sequence reads: CASSFGGSGKLFF. Here the CDR3 DNA reads TGTGCCAGCAGCTTCGGAGGGAGTGGAAAACTGTTTTTT.

Many counts were recorded for this clonotype. The V gene is TRBV20-1, the J gene TRBJ1-5, with a weak D call TRBD1 (6 bases). Germline CDR1 reads DFQATT; CDR2 reads SNEGSKA (reference sequence). V shed 3 bases and J shed 7 bases, with 16 bases lying between them. The CDR3 sequence is 14 residues long. The CDR3 bases are TGCAGTGCTAGCTACAGGGCCGGGGAACAGCCCCAGCATTTT. Translated, it gives CSASYRAGEQPQHF.

This clonotype showed up just a few times. The chain employs TRBV20-1 and TRBJ2-7, with TRBD2 as a possible D gene (7 bases). Per the germline V gene, CDR1 is DFQATT and CDR2 is SNEGSKA (reference sequence). The CDR3 is made up of 16 amino acids. V was trimmed by 3 bases and J by 5 bases, leaving 23 bases between them. The CDR3 DNA is TGCAGTGCTAGTACGATTGGGGGGGCGACCGACAACGAGCAGTACTTC. Its protein is CSASTIGGATDNEQYF.

A few counts support this clonotype. This chain links TRBV11-2 with TRBJ2-7, with D possibly matching TRBD2 (5 bases). Germline V gene data show CDR1 as SGHAT and CDR2 as FQNNGV. V lost 6 bases and J lost 1, with 16 bases in between. CDR3 length equals 15 residues. CDR3 sequence: CASRPSGYSSYEQYF. CDR3 nucleotides: TGTGCCAGCAGGCCCTCGGGGTACTCGTCCTACGAGCAGTACTTC.

At least ten counts were recorded for this clonotype. V gene TRBV21-1 combines with J gene TRBJ1-5. TRBV21-1 is marked as a pseudogene. CDR3 length: 15 amino acids. In DNA form, the CDR3 reads TGTGCCAGCAGCAAACGGACCTATAGCAATCAGCCCCAGCATTTT. This translates into CASSKRTYSNQPQHF.

There are many counts of this clonotype. This rearrangement joins TRBV6-1 to TRBJ2-2; 7 bases match TRBD2. The V gene's germline CDR1 is MNHNS and CDR2 SASEGT. The CDR3 runs to 17 residues. Trimming took 6 bases from V and 8 from J; bases not matched to a gene: 18. CDR3 nucleotides: TGTGCCAGCAGCCCCCCTTCGCGGGAGCCGAACAGGGGGGAGCTGTTTTTT. Amino acids: CASSPPSREPNRGELFF.